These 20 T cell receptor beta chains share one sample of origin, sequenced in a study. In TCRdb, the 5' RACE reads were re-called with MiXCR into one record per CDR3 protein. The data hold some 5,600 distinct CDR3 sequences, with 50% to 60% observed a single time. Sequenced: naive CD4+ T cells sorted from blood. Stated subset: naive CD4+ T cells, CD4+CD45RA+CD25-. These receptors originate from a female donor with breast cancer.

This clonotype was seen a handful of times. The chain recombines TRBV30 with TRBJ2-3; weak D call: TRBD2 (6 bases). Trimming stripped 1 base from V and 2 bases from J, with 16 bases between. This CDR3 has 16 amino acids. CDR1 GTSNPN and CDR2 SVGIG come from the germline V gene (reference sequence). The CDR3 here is CAWSASGRRFTDTQYF. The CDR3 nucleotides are TGTGCCTGGAGTGCGTCAGGGAGGAGGTTCACAGATACGCAGTATTTT.

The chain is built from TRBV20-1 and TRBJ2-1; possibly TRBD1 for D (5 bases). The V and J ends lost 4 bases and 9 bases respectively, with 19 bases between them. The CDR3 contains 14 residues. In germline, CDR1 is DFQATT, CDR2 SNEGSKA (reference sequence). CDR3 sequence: CSAMVGRARTEQFF. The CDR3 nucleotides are TGCAGTGCTATGGTTGGCAGGGCCAGGACTGAGCAGTTCTTC.

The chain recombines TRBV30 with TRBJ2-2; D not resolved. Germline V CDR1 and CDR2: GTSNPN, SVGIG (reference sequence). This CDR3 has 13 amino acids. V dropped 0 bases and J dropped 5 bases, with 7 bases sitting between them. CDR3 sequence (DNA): TGTGCCTGGAGTGTTTTGGGAACCGGGGAGCTGTTTTTT. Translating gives CAWSVLGTGELFF.

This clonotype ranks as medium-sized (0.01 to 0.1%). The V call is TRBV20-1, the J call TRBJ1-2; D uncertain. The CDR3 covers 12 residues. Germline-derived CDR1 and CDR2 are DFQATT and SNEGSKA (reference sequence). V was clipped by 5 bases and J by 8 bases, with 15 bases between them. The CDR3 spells CSAGRDRVGYTF. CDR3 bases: TGCAGTGCTGGCAGAGATAGGGTGGGCTACACCTTC.

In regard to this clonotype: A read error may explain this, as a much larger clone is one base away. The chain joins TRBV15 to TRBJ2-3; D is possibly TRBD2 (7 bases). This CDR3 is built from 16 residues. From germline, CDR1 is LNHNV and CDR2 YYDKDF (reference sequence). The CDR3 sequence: CATSRDGGGRTGTQYF. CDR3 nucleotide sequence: TGTGCCACCAGCAGAGATGGCGGGGGCCGCACAGGTACGCAGTATTTT.

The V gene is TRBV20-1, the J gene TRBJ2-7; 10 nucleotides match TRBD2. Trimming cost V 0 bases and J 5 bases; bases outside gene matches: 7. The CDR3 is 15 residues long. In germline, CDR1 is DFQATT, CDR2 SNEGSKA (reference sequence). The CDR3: CSARDGPAGGHEQYF. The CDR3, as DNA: TGCAGTGCTAGAGATGGCCCAGCGGGAGGGCACGAGCAGTACTTC.

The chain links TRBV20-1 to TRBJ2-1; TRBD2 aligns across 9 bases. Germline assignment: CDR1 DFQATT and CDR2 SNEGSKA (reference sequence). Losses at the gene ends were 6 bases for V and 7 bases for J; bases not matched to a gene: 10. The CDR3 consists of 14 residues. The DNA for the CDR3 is TGCAGTGCCTTAAAGGGGCTAGCGGGGAATGAGCAGTTCTTC. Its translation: CSALKGLAGNEQFF.

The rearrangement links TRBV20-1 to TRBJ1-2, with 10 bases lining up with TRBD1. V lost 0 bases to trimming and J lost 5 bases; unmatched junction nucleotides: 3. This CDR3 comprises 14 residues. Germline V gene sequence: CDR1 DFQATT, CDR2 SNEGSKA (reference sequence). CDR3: CSARDDRGLYGYTF. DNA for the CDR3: TGCAGTGCTAGAGATGACAGGGGGCTATATGGCTACACCTTC.

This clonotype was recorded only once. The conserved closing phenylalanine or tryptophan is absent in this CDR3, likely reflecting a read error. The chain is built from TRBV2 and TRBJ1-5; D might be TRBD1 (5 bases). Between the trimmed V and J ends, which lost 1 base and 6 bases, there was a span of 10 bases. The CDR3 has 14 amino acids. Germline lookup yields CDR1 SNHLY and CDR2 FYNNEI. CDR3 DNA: TGTGCCAGCAGTGAAGGGGGGGTCGCTCAGCCCCAGCATCTT. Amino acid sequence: CASSEGGVAQPQHL.

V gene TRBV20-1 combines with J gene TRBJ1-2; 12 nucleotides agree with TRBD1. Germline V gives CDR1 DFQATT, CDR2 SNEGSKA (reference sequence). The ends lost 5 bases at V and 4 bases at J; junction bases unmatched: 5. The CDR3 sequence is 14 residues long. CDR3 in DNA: TGCAGTGCTGGGGACAGGGGGCTATTCTATGGCTACACCTTC. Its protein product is CSAGDRGLFYGYTF.

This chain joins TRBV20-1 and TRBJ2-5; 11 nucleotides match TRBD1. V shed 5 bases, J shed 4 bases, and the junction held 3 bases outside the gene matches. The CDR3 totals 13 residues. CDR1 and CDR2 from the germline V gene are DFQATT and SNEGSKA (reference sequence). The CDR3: CSAEDRGRETQYF. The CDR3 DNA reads TGCAGTGCTGAGGACAGGGGGCGAGAGACCCAGTACTTC.

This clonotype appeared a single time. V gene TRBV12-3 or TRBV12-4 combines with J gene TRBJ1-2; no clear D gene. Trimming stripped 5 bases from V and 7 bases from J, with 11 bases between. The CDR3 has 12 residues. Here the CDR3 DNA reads TGTGCCAGCAGTGTAAGAGGGATTGGCTACACCTTC. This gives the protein CASSVRGIGYTF.

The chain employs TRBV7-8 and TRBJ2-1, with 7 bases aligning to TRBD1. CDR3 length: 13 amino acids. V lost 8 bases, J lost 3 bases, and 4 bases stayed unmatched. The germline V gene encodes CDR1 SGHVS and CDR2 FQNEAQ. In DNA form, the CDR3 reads TGTGCCAGCGTCCGGGACAGCTACAATGAGCAGTTCTTC. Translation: CASVRDSYNEQFF.

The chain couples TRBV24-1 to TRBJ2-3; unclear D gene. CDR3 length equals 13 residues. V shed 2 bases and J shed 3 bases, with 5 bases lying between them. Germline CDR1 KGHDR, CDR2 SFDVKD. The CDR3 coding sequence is TGTGCCACCAGTGATTCCAGAACAGATACGCAGTATTTT. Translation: CATSDSRTDTQYF.

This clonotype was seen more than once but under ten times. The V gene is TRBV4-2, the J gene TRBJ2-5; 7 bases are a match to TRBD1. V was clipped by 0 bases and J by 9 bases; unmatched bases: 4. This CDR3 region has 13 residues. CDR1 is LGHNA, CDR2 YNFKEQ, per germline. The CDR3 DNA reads TGTGCCAGCAGCCAAGACAGGGGGTCTTCCCAGTACTTC. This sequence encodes CASSQDRGSSQYF.

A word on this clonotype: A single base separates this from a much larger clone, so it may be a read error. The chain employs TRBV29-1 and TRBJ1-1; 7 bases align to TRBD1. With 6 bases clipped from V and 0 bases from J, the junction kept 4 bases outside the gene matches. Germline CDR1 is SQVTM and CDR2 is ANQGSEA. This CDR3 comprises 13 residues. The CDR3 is CSVKGQMNTEAFF. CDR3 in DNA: TGCAGCGTAAAGGGACAGATGAACACTGAAGCTTTCTTT.

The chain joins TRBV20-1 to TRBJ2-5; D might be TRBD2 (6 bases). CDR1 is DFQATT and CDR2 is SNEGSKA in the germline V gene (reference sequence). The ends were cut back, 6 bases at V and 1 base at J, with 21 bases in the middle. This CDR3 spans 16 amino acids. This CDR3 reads CSADGGAYDSQETQYF. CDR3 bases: TGCAGTGCCGACGGGGGAGCGTACGATTCCCAAGAGACCCAGTACTTC.

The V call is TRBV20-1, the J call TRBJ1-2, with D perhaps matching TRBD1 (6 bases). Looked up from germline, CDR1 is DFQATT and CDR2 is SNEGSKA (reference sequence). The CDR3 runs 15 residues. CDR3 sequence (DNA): TGCAAGACCCTAGCCGGGGAAAGGGGGGGCTATGGCTACACCTTC. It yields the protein CKTLAGERGGYGYTF.

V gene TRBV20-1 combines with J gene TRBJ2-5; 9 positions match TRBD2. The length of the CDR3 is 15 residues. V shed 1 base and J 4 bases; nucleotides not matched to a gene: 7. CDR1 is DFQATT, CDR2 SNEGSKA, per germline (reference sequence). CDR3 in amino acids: CSARGPFSGRETQYF. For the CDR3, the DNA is TGCAGTGCTAGAGGACCCTTTAGCGGGAGAGAGACCCAGTACTTC.

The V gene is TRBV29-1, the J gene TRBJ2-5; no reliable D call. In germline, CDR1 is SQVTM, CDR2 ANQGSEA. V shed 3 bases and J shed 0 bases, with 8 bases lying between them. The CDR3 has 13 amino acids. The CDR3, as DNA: TGCAGCGTTGACACAGCTAACCAAGAGACCCAGTACTTC. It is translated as CSVDTANQETQYF.